This T cell receptor beta chain was captured by sequencing in a study of CD8+CD57+ T cells in acquired aplastic anemia. TCR beta VDJ and CDR3 profiles were obtained from a genomic DNA template. MiXCR, applied by TCRdb to the reads, yields one record per CDR3 protein. Of just over 450,000 distinct CDR3 sequences in the sample, roughly 34% were seen once. This clonotype was found many times. Previously, flow cytometry had revealed CD8+CD57+ cell expansion in the patients chosen for sequencing. The specimen sequenced was sorted CD4+, CD8+, or CD8+CD57+ T cells (not recorded which) from PBMCs. The sequence came from a human donor with aplastic anemia.

The CDR3 nucleotides are TGTGCCAGCAGCGTGATGGGACAGAGTAACTATGGCTACACCTTC. Translating gives CASSVMGQSNYGYTF. V usage is TRBV7-9 and J usage is TRBJ1-2, with TRBD1 matching over 7 bases. The CDR3 length is 15 residues. CDR1 and CDR2 from the germline V gene are SEHNR and FQNEAQ (reference sequence). The trim removed 5 bases at V and 1 base at J, leaving 7 bases unmatched.